The clone carrying this T cell receptor beta chain was detected only once. As yet, its antigen is unknown. The CDR3 totals 13 residues. Germline lookup yields CDR1 GTSNPN and CDR2 SVGIG (reference sequence). The germline V and J ends were trimmed by 0 bases and 4 bases, with 7 bases remaining between them. This sample stems from a study of OX40 agonist ivuxolimab in advanced cancers. General observations from the study: Expansion of clones was among the lowest in partial responders at 0.1-3.0 mg/kg.

Measured with immunoSEQ multiplex PCR; TCRdb has only the in-frame clones, and not every one. Among about 91,000 clones listed, approximately 85% were seen once. The input for sequencing was CD4+ or CD8+ T cells sorted from blood, taken in a trial of the OX40 agonist ivuxolimab. The TCR sequence derives from an adult with an advanced solid tumor such as melanoma, head and neck, liver or kidney cancer. The chain has TRBV30 and TRBJ1-3; D remains unclear. CDR3: CAWSVRLGNTIYF. In DNA form, the CDR3 reads TGTGCCTGGAGTGTGAGGCTCGGAAACACCATATATTTT.